The 18 T cell receptor beta chains listed next were all sequenced from one sample in a study of cytomegalovirus exposure and HLA in healthy donors. The PCR ran on 60 Vbeta and 13 Jbeta primers. Only in-frame clones appear in the TCRdb table, and some are missing; sequencing was by immunoSEQ multiplex PCR. The repertoire holds fewer than 150,000 clones, with around 69% as singletons. Sequencing used PBMCs. The receptors come from a woman in her thirties or forties in good health and CMV-seropositive.

The V and J genes are TRBV6-1 and TRBJ1-2, with 7 bases identical to TRBD1. This CDR3 spans 16 amino acids. Germline V gene data show CDR1 as MNHNS and CDR2 as SASEGT. V shed 1 base and J 4 bases; nucleotides not matched to a gene: 9. The CDR3 sequence is CASSEGLGQSLYGYTF. CDR3 coding DNA: TGTGCCAGCAGTGAAGGTTTGGGACAGAGCCTCTATGGCTACACCTTC.

V gene TRBV7-9 combines with J gene TRBJ1-1; 9 nucleotides match TRBD1. The length of the CDR3 is 14 residues. The germline gives CDR1 SEHNR, CDR2 FQNEAQ (reference sequence). After removal of 3 bases from V and 3 bases from J, the junction contained 2 bases not matched to a gene. For the CDR3, the DNA is TGTGCCAGCAGCTTGGGACAGGGTGACACTGAAGCTTTCTTT. As protein: CASSLGQGDTEAFF.

The chain couples TRBV4-3 to TRBJ2-6; 7 nucleotides line up with TRBD1. V lost 5 bases to trimming and J lost 2 bases; unmatched junction nucleotides: 9. From germline, CDR1 is LGHNA and CDR2 YSLEER. This CDR3 is 17 amino acids long. In DNA, the CDR3 is TGCGCCAGCAGCACCCTACCACAGGGGACTGGGGCCAACGTCCTGACTTTC. Translation: CASSTLPQGTGANVLTF.

V usage is TRBV7-2 and J usage is TRBJ2-7, with TRBD2 identical over 14 bases. With 3 bases clipped from V and 4 bases from J, the junction kept 5 bases outside the gene matches. Germline V gives CDR1 SGHTA, CDR2 FQGNSA. CDR3 length: 16 residues. The CDR3 DNA follows: TGTGCCAGCAGCTTTAGACTAGCGGGGGGGCAGTACGAGCAGTACTTC. The encoded protein is CASSFRLAGGQYEQYF.

The chain uses TRBV7-2 and TRBJ2-1; 15 bases map to TRBD2. There are 15 residues in the CDR3. V was pared by 5 bases and J by 10 bases, with 6 bases of the junction left unmatched. Germline values: CDR1 SGHTA, CDR2 FQGNSA. The CDR3 reads CASSPRTSGGAEQFF. CDR3 sequence (DNA): TGTGCCAGCAGCCCAAGGACTAGCGGGGGGGCCGAGCAGTTCTTC.

J is TRBJ1-2 and V is TRBV29-1; D gene ambiguous. The CDR3 loop spans 14 amino acids. CDR1 and CDR2 (germline): SQVTM, ANQGSEA. V lost 3 bases and J 4 bases, leaving 15 bases between the germline ends. CDR3 loop: CSVEEGVGPYGYTF. As DNA, the CDR3 is TGCAGCGTTGAGGAGGGTGTTGGCCCCTATGGCTACACCTTC. The full variable domain, in which reference TRBV29-1 and TRBJ1-2 provide the parts outside the CDR3, is SAVISQKPSRDICQRGTSLTIQCQVDSQVTMMFWYRQQPGQSLTLIATANQGSEATYESGFVIDKFPISRPNLTFSTLTVSNMSPEDSSIYLCSVEEGVGPYGYTFGSGTRLTVV.

This clone was counted a single time. The chain links TRBV7-2 to TRBJ1-2; 7 nucleotides match TRBD1. V dropped 4 bases and J dropped 1; count of bases not matched to a gene: 3. Germline V lookup: CDR1 SGHTA, CDR2 FQGNSA. The CDR3 sequence is 14 residues long. This CDR3 is CASSYRDSNYGYTF. The CDR3 DNA reads as TGTGCCAGCAGCTACCGGGACAGTAACTATGGCTACACCTTC.

The V and J genes are TRBV2 and TRBJ2-4, with 7 bases fitting TRBD1. The CDR3 consists of 15 residues. Germline V gene lookup returns CDR1 SNHLY and CDR2 FYNNEI. With 6 bases clipped from V and 4 bases from J, the junction kept 9 bases outside the gene matches. CDR3 protein: CASSSFGDSKNIQYF. DNA of the CDR3: TGTGCCAGCAGCTCCTTTGGGGACAGTAAAAACATTCAGTACTTC.

This clone has just one count. The V call is TRBV10-3, the J call TRBJ2-3, with 13 bases matching TRBD2. CDR1 and CDR2 from the germline V gene are ENHRY and SYGVKD. V shed 1 base and J 0 bases; nucleotides not matched to a gene: 4. The length of the CDR3 is 18 residues. CDR3 DNA sequence: TGTGCCATCAGTGAGTTTGGACTAGCGGGGGACAGCACAGATACGCAGTATTTT. It codes for CAISEFGLAGDSTDTQYF.

This rearrangement joins TRBV7-9 to TRBJ1-3, with TRBD1 matching over 7 bases. Germline V lookup: CDR1 SEHNR, CDR2 FQNEAQ (reference sequence). Germline trimming cut 6 bases from V and 5 bases from J; bases unmatched to any gene: 4. This CDR3 contains 13 residues. CDR3 in amino acids: CASRTQGRNTIYF. The CDR3 DNA reads as TGTGCCAGCAGAACACAGGGGAGAAACACCATATATTTT.

This clone has only a few counts. The chain recombines TRBV6-5 with TRBJ1-6, with a tentative D call TRBD1 (6 bases). Trimming took 7 bases from V and 13 from J, leaving 14 bases between them. Germline V gene sequence: CDR1 MNHEY, CDR2 SVGAGI. The CDR3 has 12 residues. The CDR3 loop is CASNKQGMPLHF. The CDR3 DNA reads as TGTGCCAGCAATAAACAGGGTATGCCCCTCCACTTT.

V usage is TRBV2 and J usage is TRBJ2-3; TRBD1 matches 9 bases. The V gene end was trimmed by 5 bases and the J gene end by 4 bases; junction bases not matched to a gene: 7. Germline assignment: CDR1 SNHLY and CDR2 FYNNEI. The CDR3 has 15 amino acids. This CDR3 is CASSTRTGAADTQYF. The CDR3 DNA sequence: TGTGCCAGCAGTACAAGGACAGGGGCCGCAGATACGCAGTATTTT.

V gene TRBV4-1 combines with J gene TRBJ1-1, with 11 bases aligning to TRBD1. Germline CDR1 MGHRA, CDR2 YSYEKL. This CDR3 spans 16 amino acids. J lost 6 bases, V lost 2 bases, and 8 bases had no gene match. In DNA form, the CDR3 reads TGCGCCAGCAGCCAACCCGGGACAGGGGGGTTGTCTGAAGCTTTCTTT. It codes for CASSQPGTGGLSEAFF.

This sequence joins TRBV4-3 and TRBJ2-3, with 7 bases aligning to TRBD2. V trimming: 1 base; J trimming: 1 base; junction bases outside the gene matches: 2. Germline values: CDR1 LGHNA, CDR2 YSLEER. CDR3 length equals 15 residues. CDR3 sequence: CASSQASGGTDTQYF. CDR3 coding DNA: TGCGCCAGCAGCCAAGCTAGCGGTGGCACAGATACGCAGTATTTT.

This chain joins TRBV11-2 and TRBJ1-2, with TRBD1 identical over 8 bases. Germline assignment: CDR1 SGHAT and CDR2 FQNNGV. This CDR3 spans 16 amino acids. Losses at the gene ends were 5 bases for V and 2 bases for J; bases not matched to a gene: 10. The CDR3 spells CASSPRTGTLNYGYTF. The CDR3 DNA reads as TGTGCCAGCAGCCCAAGGACAGGGACCTTAAACTATGGCTACACCTTC.

On this clone itself: One junction end disagrees with the germline gene, perhaps due to a read error. This chain joins TRBV7-7 and TRBJ2-1, with TRBD2 identical over 8 bases. This CDR3 has 13 residues. The V gene's germline CDR1 is SSHAT and CDR2 FNYEAQ (reference sequence). The CDR3 sequence: CASSLGLDHEQFF. In DNA form, the CDR3 reads TGTGCTAGCAGCTTGGGACTAGACCATGAGCAGTTCTTC.

The V gene is TRBV29-1, the J gene TRBJ1-2; TRBD1 matches at 8 bases. The germline V gene encodes CDR1 SQVTM and CDR2 ANQGSEA. J lost 6 bases, V lost 3 bases, and 9 bases had no gene match. This CDR3 region has 14 residues. The CDR3 region has the DNA TGCAGCGTTGAGCATCAGGGGGCAGTCGATGGCTACACCTTC. It specifies CSVEHQGAVDGYTF. The full variable domain, rest sourced from reference TRBV29-1 and TRBJ1-2, is SAVISQKPSRDICQRGTSLTIQCQVDSQVTMMFWYRQQPGQSLTLIATANQGSEATYESGFVIDKFPISRPNLTFSTLTVSNMSPEDSSIYLCSVEHQGAVDGYTFGSGTRLTVV.

The rearrangement uses TRBV7-2 and TRBJ2-1, with 7 positions matching TRBD2. CDR1 and CDR2 (germline): SGHTA, FQGNSA. This CDR3 comprises 14 residues. Unmatched junction bases numbered 3, after V lost 5 bases and J lost 2 bases. Here the CDR3 DNA reads TGTGCCAGCAGCGTCGGACTAGCCTACAATGAGCAGTTCTTC. The encoded protein is CASSVGLAYNEQFF.